A single sample gave rise to the 11 T cell receptor beta chains below, sequenced in a study of vaccination and CD4 T cells after COVID-19. TCRdb redid the calling of the PCR reads with MiXCR, one entry per CDR3 protein. The sample holds fewer than 20,000 distinct CDR3 sequences, approximately 59% seen once. Sequencing used CD4+ T cells from blood, obtained before SARS-CoV-2 vaccination. These TCRs come from a human donor who had recovered from COVID-19.

The chain has TRBV28 and TRBJ1-2, with 8 bases fitting TRBD1. V was pared by 5 bases and J by 4 bases, with 12 bases of the junction left unmatched. Germline CDR1 MDHEN, CDR2 SYDVKM. The CDR3 loop spans 16 amino acids. The CDR3 protein is CASSSNRGSSGYGYTF. The DNA for the CDR3 is TGTGCCAGCAGTAGCAACAGGGGGAGTAGTGGCTATGGCTACACCTTC.

J is TRBJ1-5 and V is TRBV28; tentatively, D is TRBD1 (5 bases). Germline V gene lookup returns CDR1 MDHEN and CDR2 SYDVKM. There are 15 residues in the CDR3. V lost 8 bases and J lost 0, with 14 bases in between. The CDR3 spells CASLSPGGSNQPQHF. CDR3 DNA: TGTGCCAGCTTAAGCCCGGGGGGTAGCAATCAGCCCCAGCATTTT.

The V gene is TRBV7-9, the J gene TRBJ2-7; TRBD1 agrees at 8 bases. The CDR3 consists of 14 residues. V gave up 5 bases and J gave up 9 bases; unmatched junction bases: 12. The V gene's germline CDR1 is SEHNR and CDR2 FQNEAQ (reference sequence). This CDR3 is CASSADRGSQGQYF. For the CDR3, the DNA is TGTGCCAGCAGCGCCGACAGGGGTAGTCAGGGGCAGTACTTC.

V usage is TRBV2 and J usage is TRBJ2-2; 8 bases fit TRBD2. Germline lookup yields CDR1 SNHLY and CDR2 FYNNEI. The CDR3 contains 15 residues. V dropped 11 bases and J dropped 4; count of bases not matched to a gene: 12. CDR3 residues: CASYLTSGSTGELFF. CDR3 coding DNA: TGTGCCTCTTACTTAACTAGCGGCTCCACCGGGGAGCTGTTTTTT.

This clonotype was picked up one time. This chain uses TRBV19 with TRBJ1-5, with D perhaps TRBD1 (5 bases). V was cut by 5 bases and J by 0 bases, with 14 bases left in between. Germline CDR1 LNHDA, CDR2 SQIVND (reference sequence). CDR3 length: 16 amino acids. CDR3 residues: CASSVRQLNSNQPQHF. In DNA, the CDR3 is TGTGCCAGTAGTGTCCGACAGTTAAATAGCAATCAGCCCCAGCATTTT.

This chain joins TRBV7-3 and TRBJ2-7; TRBD2 matches 11 bases. Trimming at V came to 4 bases and at J to 0 bases, leaving 5 bases not matched to a gene. Germline V gene lookup returns CDR1 SGHTA and CDR2 FQGTGA. The CDR3 spans 16 residues. The CDR3 nucleotides read TGTGCCAGCAGCTCCGTAGCGGGAGGGAGCTCCTACGAGCAGTACTTC. Its protein is CASSSVAGGSSYEQYF.

The chain links TRBV7-6 to TRBJ1-1; possible D gene TRBD1, 5 bases. The V gene lost 1 base and the J gene lost 4 bases, with 16 bases spanning the gap. Germline CDR1 is SGHVS and CDR2 is FNYEAQ. The length of the CDR3 is 16 residues. The CDR3 loop is CASSLEPRGDGTEAFF. For the CDR3, the DNA is TGTGCCAGCAGCTTAGAGCCGCGGGGGGATGGCACTGAAGCTTTCTTT.

This chain links TRBV5-1 with TRBJ2-1; a weak D match, TRBD2 (5 bases). The CDR3 is 14 amino acids. CDR1 and CDR2 from the germline V gene are SGHRS and YFSETQ. V was cut by 0 bases and J by 7 bases, with 11 bases left in between. The CDR3 sequence: CASSLGASGNEQFF. The CDR3 coding sequence is TGCGCCAGCAGCTTGGGGGCATCGGGGAATGAGCAGTTCTTC.

This rearrangement joins TRBV6-2 or TRBV6-3 to TRBJ2-1, with D possibly called TRBD1 or TRBD2 (5 bases each). Trimming left V 2 bases short and J 7 bases short, with 9 bases between. The CDR3 is 13 amino acids. Germline lookup yields CDR1 MNHEY and CDR2 SVGEGT. CDR3 sequence reads: CASSYGGINEQFF. CDR3 coding DNA: TGTGCCAGCAGTTACGGGGGAATAAATGAGCAGTTCTTC.

By share, this clonotype counts as medium-sized. The rearrangement links TRBV12-3 or TRBV12-4 to TRBJ1-1, with no clear D. The CDR3 has 13 amino acids. Trimming took 6 bases from V and 11 from J, leaving 19 bases between them. The CDR3 bases are TGTGCCAGCAGCTTCCTACAAGGAGGGAGGGCTTTCTTT. Translating gives CASSFLQGGRAFF.

This clonotype was seen a few times. The chain links TRBV20-1 to TRBJ2-7, with D unclear. Germline values: CDR1 DFQATT, CDR2 SNEGSKA (reference sequence). The length of the CDR3 is 11 residues. The V end lost 2 bases, the J end lost 6 bases, and 8 bases lay between the germline ends. CDR3 amino acids: CSARSGTEQYF. CDR3 in DNA: TGCAGTGCTAGATCGGGCACCGAGCAGTACTTC.